Shown below are 17 T cell receptor beta chains from a single sample sequenced in a study of shared T cell receptors in the human thymus. TCRdb's copy holds only in-frame clones and misses some; the assay was immunoSEQ multiplex PCR. The table lists roughly 500,000 clones, more than 75% of them singletons. The same sample was also used in a study of human thymus T cells.

Sequenced material: thymocytes. Receptor source: a boy younger than two with a congenital heart defect.

This rearrangement joins TRBV7-9 to TRBJ2-7, with TRBD1 matching over 9 bases. The CDR3 consists of 15 residues. Germline values: CDR1 SEHNR, CDR2 FQNEAQ (reference sequence). V lost 1 base, J lost 3 bases, and 4 bases stayed unmatched. The CDR3 nucleotides read TGTGCCAGCAGCTTAGGGGACAGGGACTTCTACGAGCAGTACTTC. Translating gives CASSLGDRDFYEQYF.

This clone has only one observation. The V and J genes are TRBV28 and TRBJ2-1, with 8 bases identical to TRBD2. The CDR3 has 15 residues. Germline V gene sequence: CDR1 MDHEN, CDR2 SYDVKM. J was trimmed by 8 bases and V by 8 bases; bases with no gene match: 14. This CDR3 is CASAVRGLVSHEQFF. The CDR3 DNA sequence: TGTGCCAGCGCGGTACGGGGACTAGTTTCCCATGAGCAGTTCTTC. Full variable domain (outside the CDR3, taken from reference TRBV28 and TRBJ2-1): DVKVTQSSRYLVKRTGEKVFLECVQDMDHENMFWYRQDPGLGLRLIYFSYDVKMKEKGDIPEGYSVSREKKERFSLILESASTNQTSMYLCASAVRGLVSHEQFFGPGTRLTVL.

The J gene is TRBJ2-4, the V gene TRBV7-2; TRBD2 agrees at 12 bases. Germline-derived CDR1 and CDR2 are SGHTA and FQGNSA. The CDR3 consists of 18 residues. With V trimmed by 4 bases and J by 0 bases, 7 bases remained unmatched. The CDR3 is CASSYRLAGGRAKNIQYF. The CDR3 DNA follows: TGTGCCAGCAGCTATAGGCTAGCGGGAGGGCGAGCCAAAAACATTCAGTACTTC.

This clone showed up just a few times. CDR3 nucleotides: TGTGCCAGCAGCCATGTCGGAGGGCCACACTACAATGAGCAGTTCTTC. Translating it yields CASSHVGGPHYNEQFF. The V and J genes are TRBV4-2 and TRBJ2-1; a weak D match, TRBD2 (6 bases). Trimming shortened V by 3 bases and J by 3 bases, and 15 bases separated the two germline ends. Germline-derived CDR1 and CDR2 are LGHNA and YNFKEQ. The CDR3 consists of 16 residues.

This rearrangement joins TRBV11-2 to TRBJ2-1; 7 nucleotides agree with TRBD2. The V and J ends lost 1 base and 3 bases, in that order; junction bases with no gene match: 12. The germline V gene has CDR1 SGHAT and CDR2 FQNNGV. The CDR3 length is 18 residues. CDR3 amino acids: CASSLAPVRDYRYNEQFF. The CDR3 DNA sequence: TGTGCCAGCAGCTTAGCCCCGGTGCGGGACTACCGCTACAATGAGCAGTTCTTC.

This clone was observed once. The V gene is TRBV2, the J gene TRBJ1-5, with D possibly TRBD1 on 5 matching bases. V dropped 0 bases and J dropped 7 bases, with 10 bases sitting between them. The CDR3 consists of 14 residues. The germline V gene encodes CDR1 SNHLY and CDR2 FYNNEI. CDR3 loop: CASSEAGGRQPQHF. The CDR3 DNA is TGTGCCAGCAGTGAAGCGGGGGGACGACAGCCCCAGCATTTT.

Details on this clone: A junction boundary mismatches the germline segment, possibly from a read error. This sequence joins TRBV6-1 and TRBJ1-2; D perhaps matches TRBD1 (6 bases). The CDR3 length is 12 residues. Germline V CDR1 and CDR2: MNHNS, SASEGT. The CDR3 loop reads CASRMNRDTRFF. The CDR3 DNA follows: TGTGCCAGCAGAATGAACCGGGACACCCGATTTTTC.

This chain uses TRBV27 with TRBJ2-1; 13 positions match TRBD2. V lost 6 bases, J lost 6 bases, and 17 bases stayed unmatched. Germline V lookup: CDR1 MNHEY, CDR2 SMNVEV (reference sequence). CDR3 length equals 19 residues. Here the CDR3 DNA reads TGTGCCAGCAGCTCATGCAGGACTAGCGGGAGAGCGAGCCCCAATGAGCAGTTCTTC. This codes for CASSSCRTSGRASPNEQFF.

The gene calls are TRBV5-5 and TRBJ2-5, with D perhaps TRBD2 (6 bases). CDR1 and CDR2 (germline): SGHKS, YYEKEE (reference sequence). This CDR3 spans 14 amino acids. V lost 2 bases and J 1 base, leaving 9 bases between the germline ends. The CDR3 sequence: CASSFWDFQETQYF. The CDR3 DNA reads TGTGCCAGCAGCTTTTGGGACTTCCAAGAGACCCAGTACTTC.

The chain joins TRBV9 to TRBJ2-7, with 8 bases identical to TRBD2. Trimming cost V 0 bases and J 3 bases; bases outside gene matches: 5. This CDR3 has 15 residues. Looked up from germline, CDR1 is SGDLS and CDR2 is YYNGEE. The CDR3 nucleotides are TGTGCCAGCAGCGTAGACCCCAGCGGGAGCTACGAGCAGTACTTC. This codes for CASSVDPSGSYEQYF.

The CDR3 nucleotides are TGTGCCAGCAGCTTATTTTCAGGCCGCCCTAACTATGGCTACACCTTC. It codes for CASSLFSGRPNYGYTF. This chain uses TRBV7-9 with TRBJ1-2; D is unclear. Per germline, CDR1 SEHNR and CDR2 FQNEAQ (reference sequence). Trimming pared 2 bases from V and 0 bases from J, leaving 13 bases between. The CDR3 sequence is 16 residues long.

The chain joins TRBV30 to TRBJ2-5; 8 positions agree with TRBD2. This CDR3 contains 16 residues. J was trimmed by 5 bases and V by 2 bases; bases with no gene match: 13. In germline, CDR1 is GTSNPN, CDR2 SVGIG (reference sequence). This CDR3 is CAWSLAGTRIVETQYF. CDR3 nucleotides: TGTGCCTGGAGTTTAGCCGGGACTAGAATAGTTGAGACCCAGTACTTC.

This clone was detected once. The chain employs TRBV19 and TRBJ2-2; D is perhaps TRBD2 (5 bases). V lost 4 bases and J lost 7, with 10 bases in between. Germline V CDR1 and CDR2: LNHDA, SQIVND (reference sequence). CDR3 size: 13 residues. The CDR3 DNA reads TGTGCCAGTAGTAGAGGGTGGAACGGGGAGCTGTTTTTT. Protein product: CASSRGWNGELFF. Complete variable domain (other parts from reference TRBV19 and TRBJ2-2): DGGITQSPKYLFRKEGQNVTLSCEQNLNHDAMYWYRQDPGQGLRLIYYSQIVNDFQKGDIAEGYSVSREKKESFPLTVTSAQKNPTAFYLCASSRGWNGELFFGEGSRLTVL.

The chain has TRBV10-3 and TRBJ2-5; 10 nucleotides agree with TRBD1. Per germline, CDR1 ENHRY and CDR2 SYGVKD. This CDR3 spans 17 amino acids. V gave up 7 bases and J gave up 3 bases; unmatched junction bases: 14. CDR3 DNA sequence: TGTGCCATCAAGCGGACAGGGGGAGAAGGAGGTAAAGAGACCCAGTACTTC. It yields the protein CAIKRTGGEGGKETQYF.

The chain combines TRBV9 with TRBJ2-5; possible D gene TRBD1, 6 bases. There are 22 residues in the CDR3. Trimming left V 0 bases short and J 1 base short, with 31 bases between. CDR1 is SGDLS and CDR2 is YYNGEE in the germline V gene. The CDR3 DNA reads TGTGCCAGCAGCGTAGGATGGCAGGGGCCCCAGAGGTCAATGAAATTCCAAGAGACCCAGTACTTC. Its translation is CASSVGWQGPQRSMKFQETQYF.

The chain joins TRBV6-6 to TRBJ2-7, with a tentative D call TRBD2 (6 bases). The CDR3 is 15 amino acids. The germline CDR1 and CDR2 sequences are MNHNY and SVGAGI (reference sequence). V shed 2 bases and J shed 2 bases, with 13 bases lying between them. CDR3 bases: TGTGCCAGCAGTTACCCGGGAGCAGGGCCCTACGAGCAGTACTTC. This encodes CASSYPGAGPYEQYF.

V gene TRBV7-2 combines with J gene TRBJ2-5; TRBD2 is a possible D gene (6 bases). This CDR3 spans 15 amino acids. Trimming cost V 0 bases and J 5 bases, with 13 bases left between them. CDR1 SGHTA and CDR2 FQGNSA come from the germline V gene. CDR3 region: CASSLAGGRGETQYF. The CDR3, as DNA: TGTGCCAGCAGCTTAGCGGGGGGTAGGGGCGAGACCCAGTACTTC.